Sequencing of this TCR beta chain was carried out in a study of shared clonotypes between healthy human individuals. The protocol was immunoSEQ multiplex PCR, while the TCRdb copy is restricted to in-frame clones and leaves out a portion. Among over 2 million clones listed, roughly 96% were seen once. This CDR3 contains 15 residues. CDR1 SGHRS and CDR2 YFSETQ come from the germline V gene. The V end was cut by 4 bases, the J end by 4 bases, with 17 bases between. Material: naive CD4+ T cells sorted from blood. The subset was: CD45RA+ positively selected. The V and J genes are TRBV5-1 and TRBJ1-1, with D perhaps matching TRBD1 (5 bases). The receptor was derived from a young man in good health. This CDR3 reads CASSPQWGDSTEAFF. CDR3 DNA sequence: TGCGCCAGCAGCCCTCAATGGGGGGATAGCACTGAAGCTTTCTTT.